This T cell receptor (beta chain) was obtained from a study of a mutant IDH1 vaccine in newly diagnosed glioma. The germline gives CDR1 SGHTA, CDR2 FQGNSA. V lost 2 bases to trimming and J lost 0 bases, with 11 bases between them. The CDR3 totals 15 residues. The assay was immunoSEQ multiplex PCR, and TCRdb's table has in-frame clones only and misses some. The data contain roughly 38,000 clones, around 82% of them singletons. This sample's time point: baseline, week 1 (first vaccination visit). This sample's treatment: pre-vaccination baseline after standard-of-care therapy. The source is a man aged 35-49 years with glioma. Some clones in this sample may be carry-over from other donors' samples. This specimen was PBMCs, taken from a glioma patient treated with radiotherapy, temozolomide or both. The gene calls are TRBV7-2 and TRBJ2-7; D is unresolved. The CDR3 region has the DNA TGTGCCAGCAGCTTATTGACGGAGAGCTCCTACGAGCAGTACTTC. It yields the protein CASSLLTESSYEQYF.